This T cell receptor beta chain appears in the sequencing data of a study of T cells expressing NK-cell markers. The study, taken as a whole, reports: CD8+ T cells in more than five donors included dominant NKG2C+ clonotypes at 1.0-7.0%.

As the method of synthesis, 5'RACE template switching with UMIs yielded TCR beta cDNA. TCRdb reprocessed the 5' RACE reads, with one entry per CDR3 protein and no DNA. Its table records 400,000 to 450,000 distinct CDR3 sequences. Worth noting for this clonotype: Its matching antigen is unknown.

This CDR3 is 15 amino acids long. This receptor was obtained from a woman aged 18-69 years in good health. This chain links TRBV12-3 or TRBV12-4 with TRBJ2-3; TCRdb's D gene call, TRBD2, goes unchecked for lack of DNA. The source material was blood T cells: a sorted CD56 or NKG2C T cell subset, CD4+ or CD8+ T cells, or bulk PBMC T cells (not recorded which). CDR3 region: CASSSTGTKTDTQYF.